The clone carrying this TCR beta chain was picked up one time. Runs used v3.0 of the immunoSEQ assay and were done at survey level. The protocol was immunoSEQ multiplex PCR, while the TCRdb copy is restricted to in-frame clones and leaves out a portion. The table lists around 13,000 clones, 80% of them singletons. The sample comes from a study of long-term antiretroviral therapy in people with HIV. CDR1 is LNHDA, CDR2 SQIVND, per germline (reference sequence). The CDR3 sequence is 15 residues long. Between the trimmed V and J ends, which lost 3 bases and 2 bases, there was a span of 11 bases. The source is a man aged 40-49 years with HIV. The chain is built from TRBV19 and TRBJ2-1; TRBD2 might be the D (6 bases). Sequencing used unsorted PBMCs, obtained 3.2 years before starting antiretroviral therapy. CDR3 sequence (DNA): TGTGCCAGTAGTATGGTTAGCGGTGCCTACAATGAGCAGTTCTTC. Translating gives CASSMVSGAYNEQFF.